Below, 20 T cell receptor beta chains from the same sample are listed, as sequenced in a study of Ad26.COV2.S vaccination and SARS-CoV-2 variants. Treatment defined: around 19 received Ad26.COV2.S at low or high dose, single or two shots; about 5 received placebo; per-sample allocation not given. Samples came from day 63 after the first vaccine or placebo injection. The table came from immunoSEQ multiplex PCR; TCRdb's copy has only in-frame clones and leaves some out. The table lists over 450,000 clones, 89% of them singletons. The input for sequencing was peripheral blood, taken in a trial of Ad26.COV2.S vaccine versus placebo. All receptors derive from a person aged 18-60 years who received the Ad26.COV2.S COVID-19 vaccine or a placebo.

The chain has TRBV3-1 (or the pseudogene TRBV3-2) and TRBJ1-2; D unclear. Trimming pared 4 bases from V and 4 bases from J, leaving 13 bases between. This CDR3 contains 14 residues. Germline V gene data show CDR1 as LGHDT and CDR2 as YNNKEL (reference sequence). The CDR3 DNA reads TGTGCCAGCAGCCTCCCTGGCATGTTCTATGGCTACACCTTC. Amino acid sequence: CASSLPGMFYGYTF.

V is TRBV29-1 and J is TRBJ2-1; TRBD2 aligns across 8 bases. Germline CDR1 and CDR2: SQVTM and ANQGSEA. This CDR3 is built from 14 residues. CDR3 nucleotide sequence: TGCAGTTACAAACGGGGGGGTAGGTACAATGAGCAGTTCTTC. Translation gives CSYKRGGRYNEQFF.

This chain joins TRBV9 and TRBJ2-5; 7 positions match TRBD2. This CDR3 has 16 residues. The V and J ends lost 4 bases and 5 bases, in that order; junction bases with no gene match: 14. Germline CDR1 SGDLS, CDR2 YYNGEE. CDR3 in DNA: TGTGCCAGCAGCCCTTTTGTGGGAGGGCCGGGGGAGACCCAGTACTTC. As protein: CASSPFVGGPGETQYF.

The V gene is TRBV18, the J gene TRBJ2-1, with a possible D match to TRBD1 (5 bases). The CDR3 is made up of 16 amino acids. The germline gives CDR1 KGHSH, CDR2 LQKENI. Trimming stripped 4 bases from V and 5 bases from J, with 18 bases between. The CDR3 region is CASSLLPRGRDNEQFF. The CDR3 DNA follows: TGTGCCAGCTCACTTCTTCCAAGGGGTAGGGACAATGAGCAGTTCTTC.

J is TRBJ2-7 and V is TRBV4-1; D gene uncertain. Germline V gene data show CDR1 as MGHRA and CDR2 as YSYEKL. The CDR3 runs 16 residues. V was trimmed by 0 bases and J by 2 bases, leaving 14 bases between them. CDR3: CASSQDNNLGPYEQYF. CDR3 nucleotides: TGCGCCAGCAGCCAAGATAATAACCTCGGGCCCTACGAGCAGTACTTC.

This clone was seen a single time. This chain uses TRBV25-1 with TRBJ2-3; 11 positions match TRBD2. The CDR3 has 15 amino acids. Trimming at V came to 6 bases and at J to 1 base, leaving 3 bases not matched to a gene. Per germline, CDR1 MGHDK and CDR2 SYGVNS. DNA for the CDR3: TGTGCCAGCAGACTGACTAGCGGGGGCACAGATACGCAGTATTTT. It specifies CASRLTSGGTDTQYF.

The V and J genes are TRBV7-9 and TRBJ2-2, with TRBD1 as a possible D gene (5 bases). V shed 5 bases and J shed 0 bases, with 13 bases lying between them. CDR1 and CDR2 from the germline V gene are SEHNR and FQNEAQ (reference sequence). CDR3 length: 16 amino acids. The CDR3 DNA follows: TGTGCCAGCAGCCCAGATGAGACAGCGAACACCGGGGAGCTGTTTTTT. This codes for CASSPDETANTGELFF.

A word on this clone: This same CDR3 is encoded by further DNA sequences in the sample. The J gene is TRBJ1-5, the V gene TRBV6-2 or TRBV6-3; D is uncertain. Germline V lookup: CDR1 MNHEY, CDR2 SVGEGT. This CDR3 comprises 12 residues. V lost 0 bases and J lost 6, with 3 bases in between. CDR3: CASSYSLQPQHF. DNA for the CDR3: TGTGCCAGCAGTTACTCTCTTCAGCCCCAGCATTTT.

V usage is TRBV7-8 and J usage is TRBJ2-1, with 9 bases aligning to TRBD2. The CDR3 length is 14 residues. J lost 8 bases, V lost 5 bases, and 7 bases had no gene match. CDR1 is SGHVS, CDR2 FQNEAQ, per germline. The CDR3 coding sequence is TGTGCCAGCAGCCTGGGACTAGCTTGGGATGAGCAGTTCTTC. Amino acids: CASSLGLAWDEQFF.

The V gene is TRBV2, the J gene TRBJ2-4; tentatively, D is TRBD2 (6 bases). Trimming removed 6 bases at V and 2 bases at J, with 8 bases between. Per germline, CDR1 SNHLY and CDR2 FYNNEI. CDR3 size: 13 residues. The CDR3 reads CASRGRTKNIQYF. CDR3 in DNA: TGTGCCAGCAGAGGGAGGACCAAAAACATTCAGTACTTC. Drawing the rest from reference TRBV2 and TRBJ2-4, the complete variable domain is EPEVTQTPSHQVTQMGQEVILRCVPISNHLYFYWYRQILGQKVEFLVSFYNNEISEKSEIFDDQFSVERPDGSNFTLKIRSTKLEDSAMYFCASRGRTKNIQYFGAGTRLSVL.

The J gene is TRBJ1-1, the V gene TRBV19, with no clear D. V lost 3 bases and J lost 1, with 6 bases in between. This CDR3 spans 13 amino acids. The germline V gene has CDR1 LNHDA and CDR2 SQIVND (reference sequence). CDR3 sequence reads: CASSIKPNTEAFF. DNA of the CDR3: TGTGCCAGTAGTATTAAGCCGAACACTGAAGCTTTCTTT.

The CDR3 DNA reads TGTGCCAGCAGGTCGGTTTTAGGAGAGACCCAGTACTTC. The encoded protein is CASRSVLGETQYF. The chain is built from TRBV6-5 and TRBJ2-5; D remains ambiguous. The CDR3 contains 13 residues. From germline, CDR1 is MNHEY and CDR2 SVGAGI. V lost 6 bases to trimming and J lost 4 bases, with 12 bases between them.

The genes are TRBV5-1 and TRBJ2-1, with D possibly being TRBD1 (6 bases). Between the trimmed V and J ends, which lost 4 bases and 5 bases, there was a span of 13 bases. Germline V CDR1 and CDR2: SGHRS, YFSETQ. The CDR3 runs 14 residues. DNA of the CDR3: TGCGCCAGCAGCATAGACCGGGACAACAATGAGCAGTTCTTC. Translation gives CASSIDRDNNEQFF. Full variable domain (rest looked up from reference TRBV5-1 and TRBJ2-1): KAGVTQTPRYLIKTRGQQVTLSCSPISGHRSVSWYQQTPGQGLQFLFEYFSETQRNKGNFPGRFSGRQFSNSRSEMNVSTLELGDSALYLCASSIDRDNNEQFFGPGTRLTVL.

The chain links TRBV19 to TRBJ2-5; D unclear. Germline V CDR1 and CDR2: LNHDA, SQIVND (reference sequence). Trimming cost V 5 bases and J 5 bases, with 9 bases left between them. This CDR3 comprises 12 residues. The CDR3 is CASSGGWETQYF. The CDR3 DNA is TGTGCCAGTAGTGGTGGTTGGGAGACCCAGTACTTC. The full variable domain, rest sourced from reference TRBV19 and TRBJ2-5, is DGGITQSPKYLFRKEGQNVTLSCEQNLNHDAMYWYRQDPGQGLRLIYYSQIVNDFQKGDIAEGYSVSREKKESFPLTVTSAQKNPTAFYLCASSGGWETQYFGPGTRLLVL.

This clone was seen a single time. The same CDR3 is also encoded by other DNA sequences in this sample. This sequence joins TRBV5-1 and TRBJ2-2, with D hard to call. Germline V CDR1 and CDR2: SGHRS, YFSETQ. V lost 1 base and J 5 bases, leaving 3 bases between the germline ends. CDR3 length: 12 amino acids. This CDR3 is CASSLNTGELFF. CDR3 DNA: TGCGCCAGCAGCTTGAATACCGGGGAGCTGTTTTTT. The whole variable domain, filled in from reference TRBV5-1 and TRBJ2-2, reads KAGVTQTPRYLIKTRGQQVTLSCSPISGHRSVSWYQQTPGQGLQFLFEYFSETQRNKGNFPGRFSGRQFSNSRSEMNVSTLELGDSALYLCASSLNTGELFFGEGSRLTVL.

This chain uses TRBV5-8 with TRBJ2-6; perhaps D is TRBD1 or TRBD2 (5 bases each). This CDR3 is built from 16 residues. Germline V gene data show CDR1 as SGHTS and CDR2 as YDEGEE. V dropped 3 bases and J dropped 1 base, with 11 bases sitting between them. The chain's CDR3 is CASSSWGNSGANVLTF. In nucleotides, the CDR3 is TGTGCCAGCAGCTCTTGGGGGAATTCTGGGGCCAACGTCCTGACTTTC.

This clone was observed at least ten times. V usage is TRBV7-9 and J usage is TRBJ2-7; 11 positions match TRBD2. Germline V gene sequence: CDR1 SEHNR, CDR2 FQNEAQ (reference sequence). The CDR3 runs 16 residues. Trimming removed 0 bases from V and 7 bases from J; junction bases left unmatched: 8. This CDR3 reads CASSLAPTSGRIEQYF. In DNA, the CDR3 is TGTGCCAGCAGCTTAGCGCCAACTAGCGGGAGAATTGAGCAGTACTTC.

This chain connects TRBV28 to TRBJ1-5, with 7 bases lining up with TRBD1. The V gene end was trimmed by 3 bases and the J gene end by 6 bases; junction bases not matched to a gene: 11. Germline lookup yields CDR1 MDHEN and CDR2 SYDVKM. This CDR3 spans 16 amino acids. As DNA, the CDR3 is TGTGCCAGCAGTTTGTGGACCACAGGGGTGGGTCAGCCCCAGCATTTT. This gives the protein CASSLWTTGVGQPQHF.

This clone was seen only once. The rearrangement joins TRBV25-1 to TRBJ2-1; TRBD1 matches 9 bases. Germline assignment: CDR1 MGHDK and CDR2 SYGVNS. There are 15 residues in the CDR3. V gave up 5 bases and J gave up 7 bases; unmatched junction bases: 9. Here the CDR3 reads CASSRAGTGKNEQFF. In DNA form, the CDR3 reads TGTGCCAGCAGTCGGGCCGGGACAGGGAAAAATGAGCAGTTCTTC. Full variable domain (outside the CDR3, taken from reference TRBV25-1 and TRBJ2-1): EADIYQTPRYLVIGTGKKITLECSQTMGHDKMYWYQQDPGMELHLIHYSYGVNSTEKGDLSSESTVSRIRTEHFPLTLESARPSHTSQYLCASSRAGTGKNEQFFGPGTRLTVL.

This clone was seen a single time. V is TRBV7-2 and J is TRBJ1-1, with 7 bases aligning to TRBD1. The length of the CDR3 is 14 residues. Trimming removed 5 bases from V and 4 bases from J; junction bases left unmatched: 7. Germline V CDR1 and CDR2: SGHTA, FQGNSA. The CDR3 spells CASSPTGLSTEAFF. The CDR3 region has the DNA TGTGCCAGCAGCCCGACAGGGTTAAGCACTGAAGCTTTCTTT.